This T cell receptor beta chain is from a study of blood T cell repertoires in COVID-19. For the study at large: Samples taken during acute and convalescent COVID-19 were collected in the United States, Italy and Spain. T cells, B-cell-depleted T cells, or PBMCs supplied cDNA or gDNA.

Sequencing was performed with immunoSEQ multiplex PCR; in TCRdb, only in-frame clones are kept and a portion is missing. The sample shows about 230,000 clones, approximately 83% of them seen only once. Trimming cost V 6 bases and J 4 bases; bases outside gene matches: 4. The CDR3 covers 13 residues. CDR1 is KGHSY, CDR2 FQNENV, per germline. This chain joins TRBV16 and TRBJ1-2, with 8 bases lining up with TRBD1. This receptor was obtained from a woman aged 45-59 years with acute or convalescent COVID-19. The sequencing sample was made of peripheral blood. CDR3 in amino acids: CASSPDRGYGYTF. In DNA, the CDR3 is TGTGCCAGCAGTCCTGACAGGGGCTATGGCTACACCTTC. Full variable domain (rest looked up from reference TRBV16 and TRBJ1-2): GEEVAQTPKHLVRGEGQKAKLYCAPIKGHSYVFWYQQVLKNEFKFLISFQNENVFDETGMPKERFSAKCLPNSPCSLEIQATKLEDSAVYFCASSPDRGYGYTFGSGTRLTVV.